This T cell receptor beta chain was documented in a study of T-cell reconstitution after alpha-beta-depleted transplantation in children. There are a few counts of this clonotype. Preparation of the TCRbeta library used unique molecular identifiers. TCRdb analysed the PCR reads with MiXCR anew, one entry per CDR3 protein. The table shows some 590,000 distinct CDR3 sequences, with about 10% occurring only once. The CDR3 has 15 amino acids. Germline-derived CDR1 and CDR2 are LGHNT and FRNRAP. Trimming cost V 3 bases and J 2 bases; bases outside gene matches: 5. This receptor was taken from a human donor who donated a stem cell graft to a child with acute myeloid leukemia. The rearrangement uses TRBV12-5 and TRBJ2-3, with 7 positions matching TRBD2. The sample consisted of PBMCs from the stem cell graft donor, taken from the stem cell graft. CDR3 in amino acids: CASGFAGDLTDTQYF. The CDR3 nucleotides read TGTGCTAGTGGTTTCGCGGGAGACCTCACAGATACGCAGTATTTT.